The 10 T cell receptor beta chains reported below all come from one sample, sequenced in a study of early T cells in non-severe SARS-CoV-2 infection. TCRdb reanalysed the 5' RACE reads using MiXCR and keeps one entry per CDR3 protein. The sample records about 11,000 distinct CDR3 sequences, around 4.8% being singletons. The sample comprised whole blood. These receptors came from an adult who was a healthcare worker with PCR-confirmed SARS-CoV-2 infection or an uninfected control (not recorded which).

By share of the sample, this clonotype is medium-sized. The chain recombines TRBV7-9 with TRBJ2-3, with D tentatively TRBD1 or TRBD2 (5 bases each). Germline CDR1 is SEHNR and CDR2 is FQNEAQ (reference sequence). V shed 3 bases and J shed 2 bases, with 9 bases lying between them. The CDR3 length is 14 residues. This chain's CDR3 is CASSFGGFTDTQYF. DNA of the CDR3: TGTGCCAGCAGCTTTGGGGGTTTCACAGATACGCAGTATTTT.

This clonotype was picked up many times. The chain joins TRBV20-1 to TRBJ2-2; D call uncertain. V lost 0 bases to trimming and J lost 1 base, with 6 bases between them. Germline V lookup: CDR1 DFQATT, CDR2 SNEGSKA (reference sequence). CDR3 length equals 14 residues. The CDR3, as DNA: TGCAGTGCTAGAGATTACAGGAACACCGGGGAGCTGTTTTTT. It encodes CSARDYRNTGELFF.

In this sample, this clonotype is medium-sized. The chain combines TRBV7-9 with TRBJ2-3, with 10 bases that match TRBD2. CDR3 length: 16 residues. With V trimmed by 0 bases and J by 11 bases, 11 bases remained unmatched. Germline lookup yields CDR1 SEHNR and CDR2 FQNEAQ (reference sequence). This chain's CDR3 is CASSLAPGVAGGKQYF. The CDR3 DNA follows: TGTGCCAGCAGCTTAGCCCCCGGGGTAGCGGGGGGAAAGCAGTATTTT.

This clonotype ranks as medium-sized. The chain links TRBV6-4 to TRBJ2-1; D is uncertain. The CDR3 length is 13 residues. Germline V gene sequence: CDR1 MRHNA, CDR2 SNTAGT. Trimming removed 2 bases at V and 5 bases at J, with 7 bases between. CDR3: CASSDREHNEQFF. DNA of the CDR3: TGTGCCAGCAGTGACAGGGAACACAATGAGCAGTTCTTC.

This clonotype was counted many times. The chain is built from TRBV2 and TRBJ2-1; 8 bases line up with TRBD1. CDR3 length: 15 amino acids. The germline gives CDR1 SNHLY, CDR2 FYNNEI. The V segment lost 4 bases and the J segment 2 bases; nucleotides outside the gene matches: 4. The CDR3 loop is CASSVQGAPYNEQFF. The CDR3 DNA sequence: TGTGCCAGCAGTGTGCAGGGGGCACCCTACAATGAGCAGTTCTTC. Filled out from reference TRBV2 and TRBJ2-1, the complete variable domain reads EPEVTQTPSHQVTQMGQEVILRCVPISNHLYFYWYRQILGQKVEFLVSFYNNEISEKSEIFDDQFSVERPDGSNFTLKIRSTKLEDSAMYFCASSVQGAPYNEQFFGPGTRLTVL.

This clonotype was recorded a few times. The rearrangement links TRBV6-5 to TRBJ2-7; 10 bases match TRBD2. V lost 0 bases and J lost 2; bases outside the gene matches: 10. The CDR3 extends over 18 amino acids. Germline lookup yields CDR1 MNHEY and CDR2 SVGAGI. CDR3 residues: CASSYSYSRLAGPYEQYF. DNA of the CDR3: TGTGCCAGCAGTTACTCTTACTCCCGACTAGCGGGTCCCTACGAGCAGTACTTC.

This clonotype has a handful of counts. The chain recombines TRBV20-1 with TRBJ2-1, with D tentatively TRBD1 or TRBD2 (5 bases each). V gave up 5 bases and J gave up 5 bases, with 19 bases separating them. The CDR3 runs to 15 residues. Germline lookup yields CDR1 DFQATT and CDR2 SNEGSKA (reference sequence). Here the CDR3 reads CSAPSPGTGHNEQFF. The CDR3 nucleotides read TGCAGTGCTCCATCCCCCGGGACGGGGCACAATGAGCAGTTCTTC.

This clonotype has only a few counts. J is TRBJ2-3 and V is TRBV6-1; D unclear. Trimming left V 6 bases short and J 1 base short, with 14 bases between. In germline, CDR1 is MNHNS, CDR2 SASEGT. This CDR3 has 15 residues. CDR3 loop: CASSQFSGGTDTQYF. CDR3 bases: TGTGCCAGCAGCCAGTTCTCGGGCGGCACAGATACGCAGTATTTT.

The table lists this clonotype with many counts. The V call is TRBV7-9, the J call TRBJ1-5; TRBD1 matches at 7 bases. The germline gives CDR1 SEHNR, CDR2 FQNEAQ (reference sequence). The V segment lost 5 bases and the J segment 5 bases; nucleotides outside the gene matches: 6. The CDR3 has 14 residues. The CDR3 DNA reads TGTGCCAGCAGCCCTACTACAGGGGATCAGCCCCAGCATTTT. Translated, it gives CASSPTTGDQPQHF.

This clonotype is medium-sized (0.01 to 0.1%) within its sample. The CDR3: CATSGLAGTPHGNEQFF. The CDR3 DNA sequence: TGTGCCACCAGTGGGCTAGCGGGGACACCACATGGGAATGAGCAGTTCTTC. This sequence joins TRBV24-1 and TRBJ2-1; the match to TRBD2 covers 9 bases. The CDR3 consists of 17 residues. From germline, CDR1 is KGHDR and CDR2 SFDVKD. Trimming cost V 5 bases and J 7 bases; bases outside gene matches: 14.